This T cell receptor (beta chain) comes out of a study of T cell responses to AZD1222 COVID-19 vaccine. Study outcomes and limitations: None of the repertoires were sampled until the peak T cell response had passed. Clonal diversity was possibly underestimated; the donors were predominantly white British and more often female.

Concerning this clone itself: Its antigen remains unidentified.

Generated by immunoSEQ multiplex PCR, the TCRdb table keeps only in-frame clones and is missing some. The sample has some 150,000 clones, 90% seen once. Pooled in the analysis were second doses at about 4 or about 12 weeks. CDR3 length: 15 residues. The V gene end was trimmed by 6 bases and the J gene end by 0 bases; junction bases not matched to a gene: 4. Germline values: CDR1 MNHEY, CDR2 SMNVEV (reference sequence). This clonotype was sampled from an adult who received the AZD1222 COVID-19 vaccine. The chain links TRBV27 to TRBJ2-2; TRBD1 agrees at 7 bases. The source was peripheral blood, collected 28 days after the second AZD1222 dose. The CDR3 here is CASSPTGPNTGELFF. In DNA, the CDR3 is TGTGCCAGCAGCCCGACAGGGCCGAACACCGGGGAGCTGTTTTTT.